A selection of T cell receptor beta chains follows, all from one sample in a study of glioma-infiltrating T cells. Via MiXCR, TCRdb re-called the multiplex PCR reads, giving one row per CDR3 protein. The repertoire holds about 140,000 distinct CDR3 sequences, with around 42% as singletons. Sequenced sample: glioma tissue, nonneoplastic brain tissue, or PBMCs (not recorded which). These receptors all come from a human donor with low-grade glioma or glioblastoma, undergoing nonglioma brain surgery, or in good health (not recorded which). Both conserved end residues are part of each CDR3. Fields, in order: V gene, D gene, J gene, clone size, CDR3 protein, CDR3 DNA. A D gene is named only where the DNA matches it firmly. The size of a clone is reported for some rows only, either as once, few or many, or as a class for expanded clones.

>TRBV6-2/TRBV6-3|NA|TRBJ2-3|NA
CASSLERSTDTQYF
TGTGCCAGCAGTTTGGAGCGGTCCACAGATACGCAGTATTTT
>TRBV6-1|TRBD2|TRBJ2-1|many
CASSLSGRTGNEQFF
TGTGCCAGCAGTTTATCCGGGAGGACGGGCAATGAGCAGTTCTTC
>TRBV20-1|NA|TRBJ1-5|many
CSASRDNNQPQHF
TGCAGTGCTAGCCGGGACAACAATCAGCCCCAGCATTTT
>TRBV7-9|TRBD2|TRBJ2-1|NA
CASSLTSGIHNEQSF
TGTGCCAGCAGCTTAACTAGCGGGATTCACAATGAGCAGTCCTTC
>TRBV27|NA|TRBJ2-1|NA
CASSPRAYNEQFF
TGTGCCAGCAGTCCAAGGGCCTACAATGAGCAGTTCTTC
>TRBV5-1|NA|TRBJ1-1|few
CASSLQVGTEAFF
TGCGCCAGCAGCTTGCAGGTCGGCACTGAAGCTTTCTTT
>TRBV6-1|TRBD2|TRBJ2-5|NA
CASTEGGRGEGTQYF
TGTGCCAGCACGGAGGGCGGGAGGGGCGAAGGGACCCAGTACTTC
>TRBV6-2/TRBV6-3|NA|TRBJ2-5|NA
CASMHSAVAETQYF
TGTGCCAGCATGCATTCCGCGGTGGCAGAGACCCAGTACTTC
>TRBV7-2|NA|TRBJ2-5|NA
CASSLSSRSEGRTKETQYF
TGTGCCAGCAGCTTAAGTTCCCGCTCAGAAGGTCGTACTAAAGAGACCCAGTACTTC
>TRBV28|NA|TRBJ2-3|few
CASSFQRASTDTQYF
TGTGCCAGCAGTTTTCAGCGGGCCTCCACAGATACGCAGTATTTT
>TRBV28|NA|TRBJ1-6|many
CASSRRDYADSPLHF
TGTGCCAGCAGCCGACGGGACTATGCGGATTCACCCCTCCACTTT
>TRBV6-2/TRBV6-3|TRBD2|TRBJ2-1|NA
CASSAGTSLYNEQFF
TGTGCCAGCAGTGCCGGGACTAGCCTCTACAATGAGCAGTTCTTC
>TRBV20-1|NA|TRBJ2-5|once
CSARVVGGYQETQYF
TGCAGTGCTAGAGTGGTTGGCGGGTACCAAGAGACCCAGTACTTC
>TRBV7-2|NA|TRBJ1-1|few
CASSPGPTGAEAFF
TGTGCCAGCAGCCCGGGCCCAACCGGCGCTGAAGCTTTCTTT
>TRBV5-1|NA|TRBJ2-3|NA
CASTSPGDTQYF
TGCGCCAGCACTTCGCCTGGAGATACGCAGTATTTT
>TRBV6-2/TRBV6-3|NA|TRBJ2-1|NA
CASSYSTQNYNEQFF
TGTGCCAGCAGTTACTCGACTCAGAACTACAATGAGCAGTTCTTC
>TRBV3-1|NA|TRBJ2-7|many
CASSQAYEQYF
TGTGCCAGCAGCCAGGCATACGAGCAGTACTTC
>TRBV6-2/TRBV6-3|NA|TRBJ1-6|NA
CASSLSYNSPLHF
TGTGCCAGCAGTCTGTCCTATAATTCACCCCTCCACTTT
>TRBV20-1|TRBD2|TRBJ2-7|NA
CSARDWASGTSQSEQYF
TGCAGTGCTAGAGATTGGGCTAGCGGGACTTCACAGAGCGAGCAGTACTTC
>TRBV20-1|NA|TRBJ2-1|few
CSARSGASYNEQFF
TGCAGTGCTAGAAGCGGAGCCTCCTACAATGAGCAGTTCTTC
>TRBV15|NA|TRBJ2-3|NA
CATIREADTQYF
TGTGCCACCATCAGAGAAGCAGATACGCAGTATTTT
>TRBV20-1|NA|TRBJ2-7|NA
CSARATGVYEQYF
TGCAGTGCTAGGGCCACGGGGGTCTACGAGCAGTACTTC
>TRBV4-1|TRBD1|TRBJ2-1|NA
CASSQQGAGPDNEQFF
TGCGCCAGCAGCCAGCAGGGGGCAGGACCCGACAATGAGCAGTTCTTC
>TRBV10-3|NA|TRBJ1-2|few
CAISESGGNYGYTF
TGTGCCATCAGTGAGTCGGGAGGCAACTATGGCTACACCTTC
>TRBV20-1|NA|TRBJ2-7|few
CSARDLAAYAYEQYF
TGCAGTGCTAGAGATTTAGCAGCTTACGCCTACGAGCAGTACTTC
>TRBV6-2/TRBV6-3|NA|TRBJ2-7|many
CASSFRGDEQYF
TGTGCCAGCAGTTTCCGCGGGGACGAGCAGTACTTC
>TRBV2|NA|TRBJ2-7|NA
CASSHGDFVYEQYF
TGTGCCAGCAGTCACGGGGACTTTGTCTACGAGCAGTACTTC
>TRBV20-1|TRBD2|TRBJ2-1|many
CSASGTSGSYNEQFF
TGCAGTGCTAGTGGGACTAGCGGCTCCTACAATGAGCAGTTCTTC
>TRBV28|NA|TRBJ1-4|NA
CASSRRLGNPNEKLFF
TGTGCCAGCAGCAGACGACTGGGTAACCCTAATGAAAAACTGTTTTTT
>TRBV27|NA|TRBJ2-3|NA
CASSLMREVTDTQYF
TGTGCCAGCAGTTTAATGCGGGAAGTCACAGATACGCAGTATTTT
>TRBV20-1|TRBD2|TRBJ2-1|NA
CSARGVAGGEQFF
TGCAGTGCTAGAGGGGTAGCGGGAGGTGAGCAGTTCTTC
>TRBV7-9|TRBD1|TRBJ2-5|few
CASSLDRGRETQYF
TGTGCCAGCAGCCTAGACAGGGGGCGGGAGACCCAGTACTTC
>TRBV18|NA|TRBJ1-5|NA
CASSPLDRQPQHF
TGTGCCAGCTCACCACTGGACCGTCAGCCCCAGCATTTT
>TRBV7-2|NA|TRBJ2-3|NA
CASSSRSPPGFDTQYF
TGTGCCAGCAGCTCCCGGTCCCCACCGGGGTTTGATACGCAGTATTTT
>TRBV27|TRBD1|TRBJ2-7|NA
CASSGDRGREQYF
TGTGCCAGCAGTGGGGACAGGGGGCGCGAGCAGTACTTC
>TRBV6-1|NA|TRBJ2-1|NA
CASSEPGSSYNEQFF
TGTGCCAGCAGTGAACCGGGGAGCTCCTACAATGAGCAGTTCTTC
>TRBV24-1|NA|TRBJ1-5|NA
CATSDTRTHQPQHF
TGTGCCACCAGTGATACCCGGACCCATCAGCCCCAGCATTTT
>TRBV20-1|TRBD1|TRBJ2-1|few
CSAGTSGTGFGDEQFF
TGCAGTGCTGGGACCTCCGGGACAGGGTTTGGGGATGAGCAGTTCTTC
>TRBV27|TRBD2|TRBJ2-1|NA
CASSLSRTSQEQFF
TGTGCCAGCAGTTTATCTAGGACTAGCCAGGAGCAGTTCTTC
>TRBV2|TRBD2|TRBJ2-1|NA
CASNWGGSGSSNEQLF
TGTGCCAGCAATTGGGGGGGGAGCGGGAGCAGTAATGAGCAGCTCTTC
>TRBV6-2/TRBV6-3|TRBD1|TRBJ1-5|few
CASSVHRGNQPQHF
TGTGCCAGCAGTGTTCACAGGGGTAATCAGCCCCAGCATTTT
>TRBV28|TRBD2|TRBJ2-1|many
CASSQRPTGTSGRNEQFF
TGTGCCAGCAGTCAACGCCCCACCGGGACTAGCGGAAGGAATGAGCAGTTCTTC